This entry lists 32 T cell receptor beta chains sequenced from one sample in a study of shared clonotypes between healthy human individuals. Assay: immunoSEQ multiplex PCR; the TCRdb copy retains only in-frame clones and omits some. The sample includes roughly 2.6 million clones, around 94% of them seen just once. Sequences were obtained from naive CD4+ T cells sorted from blood. Stated subset: CD45RA+ positively selected. Receptors were obtained from a man aged 18-30 years in good health.

The chain links TRBV6-5 to TRBJ1-6, with 10 bases aligning to TRBD1. The CDR3 sequence is 14 residues long. Trimming took 6 bases from V and 9 from J; bases not matched to a gene: 5. Germline V CDR1 and CDR2: MNHEY, SVGAGI. The CDR3 reads CASSQDRGVSPLHF. CDR3 nucleotides: TGTGCCAGCAGCCAGGACAGGGGGGTTTCACCCCTCCACTTT.

The rearrangement uses TRBV5-1 and TRBJ2-3, with a tentative D call TRBD2 (5 bases). The germline V gene has CDR1 SGHRS and CDR2 YFSETQ. V lost 4 bases, J lost 3 bases, and 15 bases lay in between. The CDR3 contains 15 residues. CDR3 residues: CASSTTTGSTDTQYF. The CDR3 DNA is TGCGCCAGCAGCACTACAACGGGGTCAACAGATACGCAGTATTTT.

This clone was found a few times. Other DNA sequences of this sample code for an identical CDR3. The chain combines TRBV18 with TRBJ1-1, with no clear D. Trimming pared 2 bases from V and 1 base from J, leaving 8 bases between. Germline V CDR1 and CDR2: KGHSH, LQKENI. The CDR3 is 14 amino acids. The CDR3 loop is CASSPGAGNTEAFF. The CDR3 region has the DNA TGTGCCAGCTCACCAGGCGCTGGGAACACTGAAGCTTTCTTT.

The V gene is TRBV9, the J gene TRBJ1-3; D not certain. Germline CDR1 SGDLS, CDR2 YYNGEE. The CDR3 has 16 amino acids. V lost 3 bases and J 0 bases, leaving 13 bases between the germline ends. The chain's CDR3 is CASSGGGTSSGNTIYF. The CDR3 DNA is TGTGCCAGCAGCGGGGGTGGCACGAGCTCTGGAAACACCATATATTTT.

The CDR3 here is CASSSHGVGAGAQPQHF. As DNA, the CDR3 is TGTGCCAGCAGCTCCCACGGGGTCGGGGCTGGGGCGCAGCCCCAGCATTTT. The chain links TRBV7-2 to TRBJ1-5, with D possibly being TRBD1 (5 bases). CDR3 length: 17 amino acids. Trimming took 4 bases from V and 7 from J, leaving 23 bases between them. CDR1 SGHTA and CDR2 FQGNSA come from the germline V gene.

The genes are TRBV7-2 and TRBJ1-1, with D tentatively TRBD1 (6 bases). The germline V gene has CDR1 SGHTA and CDR2 FQGNSA. The CDR3 covers 14 residues. The V end was cut by 7 bases, the J end by 8 bases, with 20 bases between. CDR3 DNA: TGTGCCAGCACGATGCGGGGAGGGGGGGCCGAAGCTTTCTTT. Its translation is CASTMRGGGAEAFF.

In this sample, this clone turned up a few times. V and J are TRBV6-1 and TRBJ1-5, with no clear D. With 4 bases removed from V and 9 bases from J, the gap between germline ends came to 10 bases. The CDR3 covers 12 residues. Germline V gene lookup returns CDR1 MNHNS and CDR2 SASEGT. The CDR3 DNA reads TGTGCCAGCAGTGGGGAAGGGAGGCCCCAGCATTTT. This codes for CASSGEGRPQHF.

The CDR3 nucleotides are TGTGCCAGCAGCTTTGCTAAGAGCACTGAAGCTTTCTTT. It is translated as CASSFAKSTEAFF. The gene calls are TRBV5-4 and TRBJ1-1, with no clear D. Per the germline V gene, CDR1 is SGHNT and CDR2 is YYREEE (reference sequence). This CDR3 is 13 amino acids long. V was pared by 2 bases and J by 4 bases, with 9 bases between.

This chain joins TRBV18 and TRBJ2-7, with D possibly being TRBD2 (5 bases). V lost 8 bases, J lost 7 bases, and 15 bases lay in between. In germline, CDR1 is KGHSH, CDR2 LQKENI. This CDR3 is built from 12 residues. The CDR3 spells CASLPGNREQYF. In nucleotides, the CDR3 is TGTGCCAGCCTACCGGGAAACAGAGAGCAGTACTTC.

This clone was picked up one time. This rearrangement joins TRBV5-1 to TRBJ2-7; 9 nucleotides line up with TRBD1. V lost 3 bases, J lost 5 bases, and 0 bases stayed unmatched. The CDR3 consists of 12 residues. Per germline, CDR1 SGHRS and CDR2 YFSETQ. CDR3 DNA sequence: TGCGCCAGCAGCTGGGACAGGGACGAGCAGTACTTC. It is translated as CASSWDRDEQYF.

To note about this clone: One end of the junction is discordant with germline, which a read error may explain. The chain links TRBV7-7 to TRBJ2-7, with D perhaps TRBD1 (5 bases). The germline V gene has CDR1 SSHAT and CDR2 FNYEAQ (reference sequence). The length of the CDR3 is 14 residues. The CDR3 loop is CASSLKGQGGEQYF. Written as DNA, the CDR3 is TGTGCTAGCAGCTTAAAGGGGCAGGGTGGCGAGCAGTACTTC.

J is TRBJ2-1 and V is TRBV12-5, with 13 nucleotides matching TRBD2. This CDR3 has 16 amino acids. Germline CDR1 reads LGHNT; CDR2 reads FRNRAP. With 8 bases clipped from V and 5 bases from J, the junction kept 9 bases outside the gene matches. The CDR3 sequence: CASTGRTSGSNNEQFF. The CDR3 DNA sequence: TGTGCTAGTACGGGTAGGACTAGCGGGAGTAACAATGAGCAGTTCTTC.

The chain couples TRBV7-2 to TRBJ2-2, with D hard to call. Trimming took off 4 bases at V and 9 bases at J, with 9 bases between the two ends. Germline V gene data show CDR1 as SGHTA and CDR2 as FQGNSA. The length of the CDR3 is 12 residues. The CDR3 DNA sequence: TGTGCCAGCAGCTCCTGGGCCCGGGAGCTGTTTTTT. Protein: CASSSWARELFF. The whole variable domain, filled in from reference TRBV7-2 and TRBJ2-2, reads GAGVSQSPSNKVTEKGKDVELRCDPISGHTALYWYRQSLGQGLEFLIYFQGNSAPDKSGLPSDRFSAERTGGSVSTLTIQRTQQEDSAVYLCASSSWARELFFGEGSRLTVL.

This chain links TRBV6-4 with TRBJ2-1, with TRBD1 matching 7 bases. The CDR3 sequence is 9 residues long. Looked up from germline, CDR1 is MRHNA and CDR2 is SNTAGT. V shed 9 bases, J shed 10 bases, and the junction held 0 bases outside the gene matches. CDR3 nucleotides: TGTGCCAGGGGACAGGAGCAGTTCTTC. Amino acid sequence: CARGQEQFF.

This chain connects TRBV5-4 to TRBJ2-5; D gene uncertain. The CDR3 totals 14 residues. With 2 bases removed from V and 4 bases from J, the gap between germline ends came to 12 bases. Germline CDR1 reads SGHNT; CDR2 reads YYREEE (reference sequence). The CDR3 loop is CASSLVAVGETQYF. The CDR3 coding sequence is TGTGCCAGCAGCTTAGTGGCGGTGGGAGAGACCCAGTACTTC. Combining the CDR3 with reference TRBV5-4 and TRBJ2-5 gives the whole variable domain ETGVTQSPTHLIKTRGQQVTLRCSSQSGHNTVSWYQQALGQGPQFIFQYYREEENGRGNFPPRFSGLQFPNYSSELNVNALELDDSALYLCASSLVAVGETQYFGPGTRLLVL.

This sequence joins TRBV27 and TRBJ1-2, with 7 bases fitting TRBD1. Per the germline V gene, CDR1 is MNHEY and CDR2 is SMNVEV (reference sequence). With 6 bases clipped from V and 8 bases from J, the junction kept 12 bases outside the gene matches. The CDR3 is 14 residues long. The CDR3 protein is CASSYLTGEEGYTF. The CDR3 DNA follows: TGTGCCAGCAGCTACCTCACAGGGGAAGAAGGCTACACCTTC.

The chain links TRBV27 to TRBJ2-1, with D hard to call. V shed 10 bases and J shed 0 bases, with 16 bases lying between them. The germline V gene encodes CDR1 MNHEY and CDR2 SMNVEV (reference sequence). The CDR3 runs 15 residues. As DNA, the CDR3 is TGTGCCACCTGCACGGGCGGTAGCTCCTACAATGAGCAGTTCTTC. Translating gives CATCTGGSSYNEQFF.

The rearrangement uses TRBV2 and TRBJ2-3; TRBD1 aligns across 8 bases. The V gene's germline CDR1 is SNHLY and CDR2 FYNNEI. J gave up 4 bases and V 4 bases, and 1 base lay outside the gene matches. The CDR3 spans 13 residues. The CDR3 sequence is CASSGTGSDTQYF. DNA for the CDR3: TGTGCCAGCAGTGGGACAGGGTCAGATACGCAGTATTTT.

The chain is built from TRBV19 and TRBJ1-1; the D is unclear. The germline CDR1 and CDR2 sequences are LNHDA and SQIVND (reference sequence). The CDR3 runs 17 residues. The germline V and J ends were trimmed by 2 bases and 0 bases, with 16 bases remaining between them. The CDR3 protein is CASSIMYFKIMNTEAFF. DNA of the CDR3: TGTGCCAGTAGTATAATGTACTTTAAAATCATGAACACTGAAGCTTTCTTT.

The chain has TRBV2 and TRBJ2-7, with 11 bases aligning to TRBD2. Looked up from germline, CDR1 is SNHLY and CDR2 is FYNNEI. The CDR3 consists of 15 residues. The junction had 8 bases not matched to a gene; V was cut back by 6 bases and J by 4 bases. CDR3 sequence: CASRPSTSGEYEQYF. CDR3 in DNA: TGTGCCAGCAGGCCATCGACTAGCGGGGAGTACGAGCAGTACTTC.

The rearrangement links TRBV5-5 to TRBJ2-2; 7 positions agree with TRBD2. Germline-derived CDR1 and CDR2 are SGHKS and YYEKEE (reference sequence). The CDR3 runs to 13 residues. The V segment lost 7 bases and the J segment 2 bases; nucleotides outside the gene matches: 2. CDR3 loop: CASCGGNTGELFF. The CDR3 DNA follows: TGTGCCAGCTGCGGGGGTAACACCGGGGAGCTGTTTTTT.

This clone came up once. The CDR3 region has the DNA TGTGCCAGCAGTGAACCCTGGACAGGGGCCGAGCAGTACTTC. Its translation is CASSEPWTGAEQYF. V is TRBV6-1 and J is TRBJ2-7; TRBD1 matches 9 bases. Per germline, CDR1 MNHNS and CDR2 SASEGT. The trim removed 2 bases at V and 6 bases at J, leaving 5 bases unmatched. This CDR3 contains 14 residues.

As for this clone: In the same sample, other DNA sequences code for this CDR3. CDR3: CASSSGTATYEQYF. The CDR3 coding sequence is TGTGCCAGCAGTTCGGGGACAGCCACCTACGAGCAGTACTTC. The genes are TRBV6-6 and TRBJ2-7, with 7 bases fitting TRBD1. The CDR3 contains 14 residues. Trimming took 4 bases from V and 2 from J; bases not matched to a gene: 5. Germline values: CDR1 MNHNY, CDR2 SVGAGI (reference sequence).

The CDR3 DNA sequence: TGTGCCAGCAGCCGAGCGGTTACCGGGGAGCTGTTTTTT. It translates to CASSRAVTGELFF. The chain uses TRBV11-3 and TRBJ2-2, with D possibly being TRBD2 (5 bases). The CDR3 totals 13 residues. Deletions cut 5 bases from V and 5 bases from J, with 9 bases between. Per germline, CDR1 SGHNT and CDR2 YENEEA.

This clone was observed a single time. V gene TRBV27 combines with J gene TRBJ2-5, with 7 nucleotides matching TRBD2. With V trimmed by 3 bases and J by 3 bases, 10 bases remained unmatched. This CDR3 spans 16 amino acids. CDR1 and CDR2 from the germline V gene are MNHEY and SMNVEV (reference sequence). Written as DNA, the CDR3 is TGTGCCAGCAGTTTTTACTCAGCAGCGGGAAAAGAGACCCAGTACTTC. Translated: CASSFYSAAGKETQYF.

On this clone: Other DNA sequences of this sample code for an identical CDR3. J is TRBJ2-3 and V is TRBV6-5, with D possibly being TRBD1 (6 bases). There are 13 residues in the CDR3. CDR1 is MNHEY, CDR2 SVGAGI, per germline. Between the trimmed V and J ends, which lost 6 bases and 1 base, there was a span of 8 bases. This CDR3 reads CASRAGGTDTQYF. Here the CDR3 DNA reads TGTGCCAGCAGGGCAGGGGGCACAGATACGCAGTATTTT.

The chain couples TRBV29-1 to TRBJ1-2, with 9 bases lining up with TRBD1. CDR3 length: 17 amino acids. From germline, CDR1 is SQVTM and CDR2 ANQGSEA. V gave up 1 base and J gave up 3 bases; unmatched junction bases: 12. CDR3 in DNA: TGCAGCGTTGAAGCCCGGGGACAGGGTCTCGTGGACTATGGCTACACCTTC. The encoded protein is CSVEARGQGLVDYGYTF. Full variable domain (rest looked up from reference TRBV29-1 and TRBJ1-2): SAVISQKPSRDICQRGTSLTIQCQVDSQVTMMFWYRQQPGQSLTLIATANQGSEATYESGFVIDKFPISRPNLTFSTLTVSNMSPEDSSIYLCSVEARGQGLVDYGYTFGSGTRLTVV.

The chain joins TRBV30 to TRBJ2-5; TRBD2 is a possible D gene (5 bases). Trimming stripped 4 bases from V and 5 bases from J, with 14 bases between. CDR3 length: 13 residues. Germline CDR1 is GTSNPN and CDR2 is SVGIG (reference sequence). CDR3 DNA sequence: TGTGCCTGGACAGCGGCGCCGACGGAGACCCAGTACTTC. Protein product: CAWTAAPTETQYF.

This clone has more than one count but fewer than ten. The sample contains more than one DNA sequence encoding this CDR3. CDR3 nucleotide sequence: TGTGCCAGCAGCTTGGAGGGATACGAGCAGTACTTC. Its protein product is CASSLEGYEQYF. V and J are TRBV5-6 and TRBJ2-7; no definite D call. CDR1 is SGHDT and CDR2 is YYEEEE in the germline V gene. V lost 0 bases to trimming and J lost 4 bases, with 5 bases between them. This CDR3 region has 12 residues.

Here the CDR3 reads CAWRARGAKRLQETQYF. CDR3 nucleotide sequence: TGTGCCTGGAGGGCCAGGGGAGCGAAAAGATTGCAAGAGACCCAGTACTTC. The chain is built from TRBV30 and TRBJ2-5, with D possibly TRBD1 on 6 matching bases. The germline V and J ends were trimmed by 3 bases and 2 bases, with 22 bases remaining between them. The CDR3 covers 17 residues. The germline V gene encodes CDR1 GTSNPN and CDR2 SVGIG (reference sequence).

This clone is a singleton in its sample. The CDR3 sequence: CAWSQGTAYEQYF. DNA for the CDR3: TGTGCCTGGTCACAGGGGACGGCCTACGAGCAGTACTTC. This chain uses TRBV30 with TRBJ2-7, with 7 bases aligning to TRBD1. V was clipped by 5 bases and J by 2 bases; unmatched bases: 6. CDR3 length: 13 residues. CDR1 and CDR2 (germline): GTSNPN, SVGIG (reference sequence).

In this sample, this clone turned up a few times. The rearrangement uses TRBV12-5 and TRBJ1-6; no definite D call. The CDR3 sequence is 17 residues long. The ends were cut back, 4 bases at V and 3 bases at J, with 16 bases in the middle. Looked up from germline, CDR1 is LGHNT and CDR2 is FRNRAP. The DNA for the CDR3 is TGTGCTAGTGGTTCCCCCTCTCGGACGATCTATAATTCACCCCTCCACTTT. Translated: CASGSPSRTIYNSPLHF. The variable domain in full, with the rest retrieved from reference TRBV12-5 and TRBJ1-6, is DARVTQTPRHKVTEMGQEVTMRCQPILGHNTVFWYRQTMMQGLELLAYFRNRAPLDDSGMPKDRFSAEMPDATLATLKIQPSEPRDSAVYFCASGSPSRTIYNSPLHFGNGTRLTVT.